A single sample is the source of the 13 T cell receptor beta chains below, sequenced in a study of Tregs in tolerant kidney transplant recipients (dated by TCRdb to between 2017 and 2020). Library preparation used the immunoSEQ multiplex PCR assay. The table was pulled from immuneACCESS by TCRdb, which kept in-frame rearrangements only. Such tables lose some clones; where checked, under half of the loss comes from unresolved V genes, and the rest has no known cause. This sample lists some 110,000 clones; roughly 92% were detected once. The ten most abundant clones make up around 0.58% of the sample. The sequenced sample consisted of CD4+ T cells from blood. Receptors were obtained from a human donor in good health.

The chain employs TRBV27 and TRBJ1-1; D might be TRBD1 (5 bases). The germline V and J ends were trimmed by 7 bases and 1 base, with 22 bases remaining between them. This CDR3 contains 17 residues. Germline V CDR1 and CDR2: MNHEY, SMNVEV (reference sequence). The DNA for the CDR3 is TGTGCCAGCAAAAGTTGGGCCCGGACAAAGCAGAACACTGAAGCTTTCTTT. As protein: CASKSWARTKQNTEAFF.

For this clone: A junction boundary mismatches the germline segment, possibly from a read error. The rearrangement uses TRBV19 and TRBJ1-1; 8 bases agree with TRBD1. Germline CDR1 and CDR2: LNHDA and SQIVND (reference sequence). This CDR3 is built from 13 residues. DNA of the CDR3: TGTGCCAGTAGTATAGGAGTGAGGGACAGGTTGATGTTT. Encoded protein: CASSIGVRDRLMF. Based on the CDR3 plus reference TRBV19 and TRBJ1-1, the full variable domain is DGGITQSPKYLFRKEGQNVTLSCEQNLNHDAMYWYRQDPGQGLRLIYYSQIVNDFQKGDIAEGYSVSREKKESFPLTVTSAQKNPTAFYLCASSIGVRDRLMFGQGTRLTVV.

The rearrangement links TRBV7-9 to TRBJ1-4, with 7 bases aligning to TRBD1. Losses at the gene ends were 2 bases for V and 8 bases for J; bases not matched to a gene: 5. The CDR3 spans 14 residues. Germline-derived CDR1 and CDR2 are SEHNR and FQNEAQ (reference sequence). CDR3 coding DNA: TGTGCCAGCAGCTTAAAAACAGGGGTGGAAAAACTGTTTTTT. It is translated as CASSLKTGVEKLFF.

The rearrangement links TRBV5-6 to TRBJ1-4; D is ambiguous. The V end lost 0 bases, the J end lost 8 bases, and 11 bases lay between the germline ends. Looked up from germline, CDR1 is SGHDT and CDR2 is YYEEEE. The CDR3 runs 14 residues. Here the CDR3 reads CASSLGSLPEKLFF. The CDR3 region has the DNA TGTGCCAGCAGCTTGGGCAGTTTGCCCGAAAAACTGTTTTTT. Variable domain in full (rest from reference TRBV5-6 and TRBJ1-4): DAGVTQSPTHLIKTRGQQVTLRCSPKSGHDTVSWYQQALGQGPQFIFQYYEEEERQRGNFPDRFSGHQFPNYSSELNVNALLLGDSALYLCASSLGSLPEKLFFGSGTQLSVL.

This chain links TRBV6-5 with TRBJ2-1; TRBD2 might be the D (6 bases). The CDR3 loop spans 15 amino acids. Trimming removed 10 bases from V and 3 bases from J, with 19 bases in between. Germline V gene sequence: CDR1 MNHEY, CDR2 SVGAGI. The CDR3 protein is CATHVFGGYYNEQFF. CDR3 coding DNA: TGTGCCACCCACGTCTTTGGGGGGTACTACAATGAGCAGTTCTTC.

A single count supports this clone. The V call is TRBV4-1, the J call TRBJ2-6; D possibly matches TRBD1 or TRBD2 (5 bases each). V lost 4 bases, J lost 0 bases, and 16 bases lay in between. The CDR3 runs 18 residues. Germline CDR1 MGHRA, CDR2 YSYEKL. This chain's CDR3 is CASSPGTRMSSGANVLTF. CDR3 sequence (DNA): TGCGCCAGCAGCCCAGGGACCAGAATGAGCTCTGGGGCCAACGTCCTGACTTTC.

V gene TRBV7-6 combines with J gene TRBJ2-1, with a tentative D call TRBD1 (5 bases). V lost 5 bases and J 0 bases, leaving 14 bases between the germline ends. Germline CDR1 reads SGHVS; CDR2 reads FNYEAQ. This CDR3 has 16 residues. CDR3 bases: TGTGCCAGCAGCGTCCGACAGCCCAGCTCCTACAATGAGCAGTTCTTC. This sequence encodes CASSVRQPSSYNEQFF.

The rearrangement joins TRBV18 to TRBJ2-1; 13 positions match TRBD2. The ends lost 3 bases at V and 7 bases at J; junction bases unmatched: 9. Germline loops: CDR1 KGHSH, CDR2 LQKENI. The CDR3 runs to 17 residues. The CDR3 protein is CASSPNRRLAGGNEQFF. The CDR3, as DNA: TGTGCCAGCTCACCTAATAGGAGACTAGCGGGAGGAAATGAGCAGTTCTTC.

V gene TRBV2 combines with J gene TRBJ2-1, with D hard to call. Germline lookup yields CDR1 SNHLY and CDR2 FYNNEI. This CDR3 has 13 residues. Trimming removed 8 bases at V and 5 bases at J, with 13 bases between. The CDR3 here is CASLAMYDNEQFF. The CDR3 nucleotides read TGTGCCAGCCTTGCGATGTACGACAATGAGCAGTTCTTC.

V gene TRBV7-6 combines with J gene TRBJ2-1, with TRBD2 matching 8 bases. Germline trimming cut 5 bases from V and 9 bases from J; bases unmatched to any gene: 15. CDR3 size: 16 residues. Germline lookup yields CDR1 SGHVS and CDR2 FNYEAQ. The CDR3 sequence: CASSVLSGGARGEQFF. For the CDR3, the DNA is TGTGCCAGCAGCGTTTTATCCGGGGGGGCCAGGGGTGAGCAGTTCTTC.

The chain is built from TRBV10-3 and TRBJ2-7, with no clear D. CDR1 is ENHRY, CDR2 SYGVKD, per germline. Trimming pared 8 bases from V and 1 base from J, leaving 9 bases between. The CDR3 has 12 residues. The CDR3 region has the DNA TGTGCCATCGCAGGCGCGTCCTACGAGCAGTACTTC. Its translation: CAIAGASYEQYF.

The CDR3 region has the DNA TGCAGCGTTGCGGTTGCCCCGGGCTCTGGGGCCAACGTCCTGACTTTC. Its protein is CSVAVAPGSGANVLTF. The chain has TRBV29-1 and TRBJ2-6; no clear D. The CDR3 consists of 16 residues. V was shortened by 4 bases and J by 0 bases, with 13 bases between the two germline ends. Germline V gene lookup returns CDR1 SQVTM and CDR2 ANQGSEA.

The chain links TRBV6-5 to TRBJ1-2; the D is unclear. The germline V gene encodes CDR1 MNHEY and CDR2 SVGAGI. The CDR3 covers 15 residues. Trimming removed 10 bases from V and 3 bases from J, with 21 bases in between. The CDR3 sequence is CATTVSHTRHYGYTF. The CDR3 DNA is TGTGCCACCACGGTATCTCACACCCGTCACTATGGCTACACCTTC.